The clone carrying this T cell receptor beta chain was observed once. The sample belongs to a study of blood T cell repertoires in COVID-19. V lost 2 bases and J 3 bases, leaving 14 bases between the germline ends. Germline V gene data show CDR1 as GTSNPN and CDR2 as SVGIG (reference sequence). CDR3 length equals 15 residues. The data were produced by immunoSEQ multiplex PCR, yet TCRdb's version contains in-frame clones alone and is incomplete. The sample carries about 120,000 clones, around 79% recorded once. Sequenced input: peripheral blood. This chain joins TRBV30 and TRBJ2-1, with a tentative D call TRBD1 (5 bases). The sequence was collected from a man aged 45-65 years with acute or convalescent COVID-19. This CDR3 is CAWSLTGYLYNEQFF. The CDR3 coding sequence is TGTGCCTGGAGTCTTACAGGATACCTCTACAATGAGCAGTTCTTC.